This T cell receptor (beta chain) was recorded in a study of blood T cell repertoires in COVID-19. For the study at large: The United States, Italy and Spain were the sources of the acute and convalescent COVID-19 samples. Sources were T cells, B-cell-depleted T cells, or PBMCs; the material itself was cDNA or gDNA.

V was clipped by 0 bases and J by 7 bases; unmatched bases: 7. Germline CDR1 and CDR2: LGHDT and YNNKEL (reference sequence). There are 16 residues in the CDR3. In the authors' workflow: Reference gene primer amplification yielded estimated nucleated cell counts. TCRdb's copy holds only in-frame clones and misses some; the assay was immunoSEQ multiplex PCR. Clonal size and the V and J genes are those of that table, whereas D and trimming came from the DNA. This sample yields 65,000 to 80,000 clones, of which approximately 78% are seen a single time; roughly a quarter belongs to the top ten. Sequenced: peripheral blood. The TCR was taken from a human donor in a cohort sampled during active COVID-19. The rearrangement links TRBV3-1 (or the pseudogene TRBV3-2) to TRBJ2-1; 9 bases line up with TRBD2. In nucleotides, the CDR3 is TGTGCCAGCAGCCAAGACGGCGGGGGGGCATTGAATGAGCAGTTCTTC. It translates to CASSQDGGGALNEQFF.